Listed below are T cell receptor beta chains from one sample, sequenced in a study of tumor-infiltrating lymphocytes in primary liver carcinoma. One entry per CDR3 protein results from TCRdb running MiXCR on the multiplex PCR reads. The repertoire holds approximately 80,000 distinct CDR3 sequences, with approximately 69% as singletons. The sequenced material came from tumor-adjacent normal liver tissue. Receptors originate from a man aged 40-49 years with primary liver carcinoma and hepatitis B virus infection. CDR3s leave out the opening cysteine and the closing phenylalanine or tryptophan.

v_gene: TRBV4-3; CDR3aa: DSSSGLSNEQF
v_gene: TRBV5-1; CDR3aa: TSSVNRMADTEAF
v_gene: TRBV4-3; CDR3aa: ASSRSPGGSYGYT
v_gene: TRBV4-1; CDR3aa: AGSQDTGGRFEQY
v_gene: TRBV11-3; CDR3aa: ASSSTDTHY
v_gene: TRBV7-8; CDR3aa: ASTLGGEETQY
v_gene: TRBV11-1; CDR3aa: TSSSPGTSGTKNIQY
v_gene: TRBV6-1; CDR3aa: ASSQGRGGELF
v_gene: TRBV12-3/TRBV12-4; CDR3aa: ASSSVGSGRNTGELF
v_gene: TRBV6-6; CDR3aa: ASSPGGSSTDTQY
v_gene: TRBV11-3; CDR3aa: ASSLNANEQF
v_gene: TRBV4-2; CDR3aa: ASSQGPEGLGGMNYEYT
v_gene: TRBV4-2; CDR3aa: VSNTGGYTGELF
v_gene: TRBV5-6; CDR3aa: ASSSNLQGRGFNEQF
v_gene: TRBV6-1; CDR3aa: ASILNGLAGLTLENTQY
v_gene: TRBV19; CDR3aa: ASSGQGASTDTQY
v_gene: TRBV5-6; CDR3aa: ASSPTGIPQETQY
v_gene: TRBV11-2; CDR3aa: VSSVVGELF
v_gene: TRBV12-3/TRBV12-4; CDR3aa: ASNITPDRPDNEQF
v_gene: TRBV5-1; CDR3aa: ASSLETTGAGNTLY
v_gene: TRBV6-2/TRBV6-3; CDR3aa: ASSPGQALKETQY
v_gene: TRBV6-5; CDR3aa: ASSSSIRFGANVLT
v_gene: TRBV6-5; CDR3aa: ASMTGGGGDTQY
v_gene: TRBV6-1; CDR3aa: ASGKATGRAGETQY
v_gene: TRBV5-6; CDR3aa: ASSPYLLGQDQETQY
v_gene: TRBV4-3; CDR3aa: ASSQGTNFDEQF
v_gene: TRBV11-2; CDR3aa: ASSLAGRGNGYT
v_gene: TRBV12-3/TRBV12-4; CDR3aa: ASSWGSAGDNEQF
v_gene: TRBV4-2; CDR3aa: ASSLLAGYNEQF
v_gene: TRBV28; CDR3aa: ASSLLQGAVGNTIY
v_gene: TRBV12-3/TRBV12-4; CDR3aa: ASSPGDRNTEAF
v_gene: TRBV11-2; CDR3aa: GSSLDRRFSGTLYNEQF
v_gene: TRBV28; CDR3aa: ASSLFAWDGGQY
v_gene: TRBV4-2; CDR3aa: ASSQDLAADTGEMF
v_gene: TRBV12-3/TRBV12-4; CDR3aa: ASSFPGFNQPQH
v_gene: TRBV7-9; CDR3aa: TSSLGAGSGAF
v_gene: TRBV6-1; CDR3aa: ASSEGGSSDTQY
v_gene: TRBV12-3/TRBV12-4; CDR3aa: ANSLEAGGGYEQY
v_gene: TRBV11-3; CDR3aa: ASSVGTREINERF
v_gene: TRBV6-1; CDR3aa: ASSEVAGGYNEQF
v_gene: TRBV6-1; CDR3aa: ASSEIRDNYGYT
v_gene: TRBV7-9; CDR3aa: ANLAGRAFGLQDGQF
v_gene: TRBV29-1; CDR3aa: SVEATPAGDNEQL
v_gene: TRBV28; CDR3aa: ASSDPGTSEIRAG
v_gene: TRBV10-3; CDR3aa: AISDRGRHNTEAS
v_gene: TRBV6-2/TRBV6-3; CDR3aa: TSSYLLSGELL
v_gene: TRBV4-3; CDR3aa: ASSPRSPTRGGSTWELF
v_gene: TRBV6-5; CDR3aa: ASSYAGVGADTQY
v_gene: TRBV7-9; CDR3aa: ASQSRSAGFNEQF
v_gene: TRBV6-1; CDR3aa: ASSDGSGGTAELF
v_gene: TRBV11-2; CDR3aa: ASCLDPLSSGRGETQY
v_gene: TRBV4-1; CDR3aa: ASSQMTAYEQF
v_gene: TRBV11-2; CDR3aa: ASNPGTSNYDEQF
v_gene: TRBV4-1; CDR3aa: ASKPRANSGNTIY
v_gene: TRBV14; CDR3aa: ASSHGAAGTNVLT